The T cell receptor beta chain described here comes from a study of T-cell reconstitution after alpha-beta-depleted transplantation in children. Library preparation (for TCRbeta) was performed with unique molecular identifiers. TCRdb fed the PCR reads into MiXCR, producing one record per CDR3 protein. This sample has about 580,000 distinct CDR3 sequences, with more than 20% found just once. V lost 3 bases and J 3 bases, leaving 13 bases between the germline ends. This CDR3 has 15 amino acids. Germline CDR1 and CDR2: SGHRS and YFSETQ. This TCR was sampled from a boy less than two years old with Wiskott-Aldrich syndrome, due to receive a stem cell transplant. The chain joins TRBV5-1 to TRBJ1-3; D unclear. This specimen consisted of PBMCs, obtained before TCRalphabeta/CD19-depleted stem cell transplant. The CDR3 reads CASSYSPDRGNTIYF. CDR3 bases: TGCGCCAGCAGCTACTCACCGGACCGTGGAAACACCATATATTTT.